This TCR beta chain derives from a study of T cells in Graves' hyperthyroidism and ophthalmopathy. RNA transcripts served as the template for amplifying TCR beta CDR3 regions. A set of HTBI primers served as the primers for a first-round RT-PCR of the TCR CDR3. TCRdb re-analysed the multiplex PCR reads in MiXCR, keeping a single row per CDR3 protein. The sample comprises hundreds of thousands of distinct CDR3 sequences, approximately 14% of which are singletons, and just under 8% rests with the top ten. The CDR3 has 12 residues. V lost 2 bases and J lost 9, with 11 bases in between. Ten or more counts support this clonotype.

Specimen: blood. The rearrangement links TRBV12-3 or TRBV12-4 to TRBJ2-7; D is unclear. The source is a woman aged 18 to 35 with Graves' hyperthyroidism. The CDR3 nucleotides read TGTGCCAGCAGTTTAACCGGGCAAAGGCAGTACTTC. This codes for CASSLTGQRQYF.